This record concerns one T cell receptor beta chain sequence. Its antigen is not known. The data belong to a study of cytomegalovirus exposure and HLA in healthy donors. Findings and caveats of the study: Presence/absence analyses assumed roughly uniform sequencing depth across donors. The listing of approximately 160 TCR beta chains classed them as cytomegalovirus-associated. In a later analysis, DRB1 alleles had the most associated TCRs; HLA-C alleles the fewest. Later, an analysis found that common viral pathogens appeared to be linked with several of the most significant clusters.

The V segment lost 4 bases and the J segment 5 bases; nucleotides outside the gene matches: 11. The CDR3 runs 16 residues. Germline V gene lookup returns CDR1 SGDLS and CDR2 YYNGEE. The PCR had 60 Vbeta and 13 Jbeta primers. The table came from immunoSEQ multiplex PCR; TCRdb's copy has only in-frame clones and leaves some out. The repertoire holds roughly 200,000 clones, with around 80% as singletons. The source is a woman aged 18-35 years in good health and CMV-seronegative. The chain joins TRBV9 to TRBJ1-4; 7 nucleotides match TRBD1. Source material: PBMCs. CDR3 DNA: TGTGCCAGCAGCCCCGGCCGGGGACAGATGAATGAAAAACTGTTTTTT. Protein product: CASSPGRGQMNEKLFF.